This T cell receptor (beta chain) originates from a study of blood T cells in healthy people across ages. A sample-barcoded 5' primer and a J-beta primer mix were used in a second PCR of about 6 to 11 cycles. Each CDR3 protein gets one entry after TCRdb re-called the 5' RACE reads with MiXCR. This table holds about 940,000 distinct CDR3 sequences, under 50% found once. Every sample yielded at least 7 million isolated PBMCs. The sample comprised blood. This clonotype was sampled from a man aged 25-45 years in good health.

The CDR3 sequence is CASVGPGSTDTQYF. CDR3 in DNA: TGTGCCAGCGTTGGGCCAGGAAGCACAGATACGCAGTATTTT. The rearrangement links TRBV28 to TRBJ2-3; D unresolved. This CDR3 spans 14 amino acids. From germline, CDR1 is MDHEN and CDR2 SYDVKM. Trimming took 8 bases from V and 0 from J, leaving 12 bases between them.